The sequence of this T cell receptor (beta chain) was determined in a study of T cell responses to AZD1222 COVID-19 vaccine. Study as a whole: Analyses pooled second doses at about 4 or about 12 weeks.

CDR1 and CDR2 from the germline V gene are MNHEY and SVGAGI. The CDR3 is made up of 14 amino acids. Trimming shortened V by 0 bases and J by 7 bases, and 12 bases separated the two germline ends. Findings and caveats of the study: Clonal diversity may have been underestimated in mostly white British donors.

About this clone itself: The antigen is undetermined.

Profiling relied on immunoSEQ multiplex PCR, and the TCRdb table lists in-frame clones only, not all of them. This sample has roughly 70,000 clones; roughly 87% occur once, and the top ten carry roughly 17%. This chain uses TRBV6-5 with TRBJ1-2, with D possibly matching TRBD1 (6 bases). This receptor was obtained from an adult in good health. The input for sequencing was peripheral blood, taken on day 0 of AZD1222 vaccination. CDR3: CASSYSGGFSGYTF. CDR3 coding DNA: TGTGCCAGCAGTTACTCAGGGGGTTTTAGTGGCTACACCTTC.